Sequencing of this T cell receptor (beta chain) was carried out in a study of shared clonotypes between healthy human individuals (dated by TCRdb to about 2020). About the study as a whole: The cohort comprised a couple of women and a few men aged 18 to 49 years. Different laboratories and diverse techniques were used to prepare libraries and sequence TCR repertoires, to increase sequencing depth and limit assay-specific biases. Leukapheresis yielded between about 0.9 and 10 billion PBMCs per donor. For each donor, three plates each were used for CD4 naive and CD4 memory, two plates were used for CD8 naive, and one plate was used for CD8 memory. The study deeply sequenced blood TCR repertoires of about 5 healthy adults to estimate repertoire size and the extent of clonotype sharing between individuals.

A note on this clone: This receptor's antigen is unknown. No quality values exist for individual bases; no much larger clone is one base distant.

The donors were healthy, HIV-negative adults with no recently reported acute infections or vaccinations. Every donor was a Caucasian adult living in Nashville, Tennessee, USA. CD4+ T cells were enriched by magnetic negative selection; naive cells were then positively selected on CD45RA, and the negative fraction formed the memory subset. Blood was obtained by leukapheresis, after which PBMCs were separated by Ficoll-Histopaque density gradient centrifugation and cryopreserved in liquid nitrogen vapor phase. Analytical flow cytometry was used to check the purity and quantity of every magnetically sorted T cell population. Genomic DNA was isolated from every sorted fraction and measured by UV absorbance on a Nanodrop 2000c. Using the deep immunoSEQ assay, TCR CDR3 regions were amplified from genomic DNA by multiplex PCR. For each cell subset, the extracted genomic DNA was distributed evenly across all wells of several immunoSEQ 96-well plates, and each plate served as one replicate. For sorted subsets, 200 to 250 ng of genomic DNA, equivalent to roughly 33,000 T cell genomes, went into each replicate PCR. The purified libraries were quantified using a Qubit 3.0 fluorometer, sized with a Bioanalyzer 2100, and then quantified again using the KAPA Library Quantification kit. A separate single-read 150-cycle Illumina NextSeq 550 flow cell was used to sequence each immunoSEQ 96-well plate. In the paper's pipeline: The immunoSEQ output contained only junctional sequences without quality scores, so filtering could not match that applied to full-length reads. To assign V/J genes and CDR3, sequences were annotated using PyIR, a Python wrapper for IgBLAST v1.9, with IMGT germline references. Reads were filtered out if the reads had weak V/J assignments (E-value above 1e-6), no CDR3, stop codons, out-of-frame junctions, or ambiguous translated residues. A V3J clonotype was defined by an identical inferred V gene, J gene, and CDR3 amino acid sequence. The percentage overlap between two repertoires was calculated by dividing the number of shared unique clonotypes by the size of the smaller repertoire. Three approaches were used to assess repertoire richness: RTK rarefaction, the Chao1 estimator, and Recon v2.1 estimates of unobserved clonotypes. Generation probabilities for all TCRbeta clonotypes obtained by the gDNA method from four donors were computed using OLGA. TCRdb took over this immuneACCESS table, retaining in-frame rearrangements with V and J assigned. Such tables are incomplete; in checked studies, under half of the missing clones stem from an unresolved V gene, and the remainder is unexplained. That table gives V, J and clone size, and the DNA gave D and trimming. For this sample there are about 1.1 million clones; approximately 80% appear just once. The ten most abundant clones make up over 0.8% of the sample.

Study-wide findings and limitations: Clonotypes shared by all four sorted-subset donors showed higher generation probabilities than non-shared clonotypes. Based on pairwise subsampling, the degree of clonotype sharing among donors was expected to be affected by sequencing depth. Naive subsets generally had larger estimated clonotype richness than memory subsets. Rarefaction of sorted-subset datasets indicated incomplete sequencing despite the large sequencing depth. The small number of donors limited the genetic and exposure-history diversity represented. Sharing across a handful of donors was observed for 4.5% to 6.5% of naive CD4, about 4% of naive CD8, over 2% of memory CD4, and around 0.4% of memory CD8 clonotypes. Sampling was restricted to blood, and TCR repertoires in tissues likely differ from the TCR repertoires found in blood.

The trim is 1 base for V and 4 bases for J, with a gap of 17 bases between the germline ends. Taken from the germline V gene, the CDR1 and CDR2 loops are SGHDT and YYEEEE. Inclusive of the bounding cysteine and phenylalanine, the CDR3 is 17 residues long. The retained sequence is limited to the CDR3, 51 bases, with the frame set at the first base. Recombination linked TRBV5-6 to TRBJ2-2; the D gene is perhaps TRBD2, from 7 matching bases. This TCR was recovered from a man between 18 and 35 years old in good health. Some clones in this sample may be carry-over from other donors' samples. The sample consisted of memory CD4+ T cells from PBMCs. Explained via the paper, the cell subset or site label denotes: CD45RA-negative fraction. The sequenced DNA: TGTGCCAGCAGCTTGATTTGGGCAGGGGAGGGCACCGGGGAGCTGTTTTTT. This codes for CASSLIWAGEGTGELFF.